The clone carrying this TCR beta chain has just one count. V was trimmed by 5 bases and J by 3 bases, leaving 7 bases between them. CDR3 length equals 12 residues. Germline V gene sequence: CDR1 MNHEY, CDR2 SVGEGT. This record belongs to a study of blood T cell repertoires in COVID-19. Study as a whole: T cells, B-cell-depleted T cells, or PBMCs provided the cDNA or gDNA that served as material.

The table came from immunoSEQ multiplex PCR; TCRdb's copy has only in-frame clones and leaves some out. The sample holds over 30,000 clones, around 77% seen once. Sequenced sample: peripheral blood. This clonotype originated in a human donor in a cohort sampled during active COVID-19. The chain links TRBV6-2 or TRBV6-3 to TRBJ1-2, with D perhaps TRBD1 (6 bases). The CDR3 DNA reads TGTGCCAGCAGTCAGGGGTACTATGGCTACACCTTC. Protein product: CASSQGYYGYTF.